This T cell receptor beta chain was recorded in a study of blood T cells in healthy people across ages. General observations from the study: Changes seen in expanded clonotypes were possibly confounded by donor CMV status left unknown.

Every participating donor contributed roughly 11 milliliters of peripheral blood through a draw. PCR was performed a second time for about 7 to 12 cycles using a sample-barcoded 5' primer and a J-beta primer mix. Via MiXCR, TCRdb re-called the 5' RACE reads, giving one row per CDR3 protein. The sample lists about 1.1 million distinct CDR3 sequences, more than 30% seen once, with less than 15% in the top ten. The length of the CDR3 is 15 residues. The J segment lost 7 bases and the V segment lost 3 bases, leaving 11 bases of the junction unmatched. A remark on this clonotype: As yet, its antigen is unknown.

V and J are TRBV12-3 or TRBV12-4 and TRBJ2-7; 8 positions agree with TRBD2. Sequencing was done on a sample of blood. The clonotype was recovered from a man between 18 and 29 years old in good health. Here the CDR3 DNA reads TGTGCCAGCAGTTTTAGGGCGGGGGGTAACAATGAGCAGTACTTC. It encodes CASSFRAGGNNEQYF.